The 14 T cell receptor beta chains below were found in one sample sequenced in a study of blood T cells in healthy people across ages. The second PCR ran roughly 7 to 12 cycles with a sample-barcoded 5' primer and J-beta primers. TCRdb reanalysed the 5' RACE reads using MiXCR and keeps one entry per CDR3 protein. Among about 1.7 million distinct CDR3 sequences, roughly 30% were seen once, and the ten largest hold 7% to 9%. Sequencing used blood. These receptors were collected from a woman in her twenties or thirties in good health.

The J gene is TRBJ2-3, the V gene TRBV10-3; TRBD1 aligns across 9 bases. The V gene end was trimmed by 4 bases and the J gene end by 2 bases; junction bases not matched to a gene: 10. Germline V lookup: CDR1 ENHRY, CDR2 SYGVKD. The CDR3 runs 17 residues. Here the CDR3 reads CAISGQAGQGITDTQYF. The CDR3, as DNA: TGTGCCATCAGTGGTCAGGCGGGACAGGGAATCACAGATACGCAGTATTTT.

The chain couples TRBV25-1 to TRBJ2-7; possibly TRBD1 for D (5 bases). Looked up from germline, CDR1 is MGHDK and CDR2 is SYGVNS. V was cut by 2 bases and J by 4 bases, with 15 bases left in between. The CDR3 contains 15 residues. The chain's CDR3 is CASSEKSPGKYEQYV. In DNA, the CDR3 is TGTGCCAGCAGTGAAAAGTCCCCAGGGAAATACGAGCAGTACGTC.

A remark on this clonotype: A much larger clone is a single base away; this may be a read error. This CDR3 reads CSAGDSHSALEQFF. The CDR3 bases are TGCAGTGCTGGAGACAGCCATTCCGCTTTGGAGCAGTTCTTC. The J gene is TRBJ2-1, the V gene TRBV20-1; D possibly corresponds to TRBD1 (5 bases). The CDR3 totals 14 residues. Germline loops: CDR1 DFQATT, CDR2 SNEGSKA (reference sequence).

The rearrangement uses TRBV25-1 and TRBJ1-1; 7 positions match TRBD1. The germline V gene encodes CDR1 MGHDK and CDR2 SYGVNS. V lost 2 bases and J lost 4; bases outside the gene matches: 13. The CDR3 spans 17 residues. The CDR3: CASSEQNPRTGATEAFF. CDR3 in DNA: TGTGCCAGCAGTGAACAGAACCCCCGGACAGGTGCCACTGAAGCTTTCTTT.

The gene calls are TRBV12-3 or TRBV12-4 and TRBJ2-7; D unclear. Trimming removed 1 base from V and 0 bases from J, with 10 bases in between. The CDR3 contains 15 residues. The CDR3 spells CASSLVGRHSYEQYF. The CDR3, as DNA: TGTGCCAGCAGTTTAGTGGGCAGGCACTCCTACGAGCAGTACTTC.

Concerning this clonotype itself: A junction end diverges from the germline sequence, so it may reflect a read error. The CDR3 loop is CASLQGQGDNEQCF. The CDR3 bases are TGTGCCAGCCTCCAGGGACAGGGAGACAATGAGCAGTGCTTC. The chain joins TRBV12-3 or TRBV12-4 to TRBJ2-1; 9 bases fit TRBD1. The length of the CDR3 is 14 residues.

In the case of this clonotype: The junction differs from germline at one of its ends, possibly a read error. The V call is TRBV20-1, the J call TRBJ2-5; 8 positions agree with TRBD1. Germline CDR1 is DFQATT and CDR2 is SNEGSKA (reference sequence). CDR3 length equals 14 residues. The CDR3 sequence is CSASTGQVSETQYF. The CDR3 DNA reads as TGCAGCGCTAGTACGGGACAGGTTTCGGAGACCCAGTACTTC.

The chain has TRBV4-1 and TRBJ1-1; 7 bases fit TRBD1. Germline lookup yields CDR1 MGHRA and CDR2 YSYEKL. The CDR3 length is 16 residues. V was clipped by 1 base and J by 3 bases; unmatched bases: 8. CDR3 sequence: CASSQVRTGGDTEAFF. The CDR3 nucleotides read TGCGCCAGCAGCCAAGTTCGGACAGGTGGGGACACTGAAGCTTTCTTT.

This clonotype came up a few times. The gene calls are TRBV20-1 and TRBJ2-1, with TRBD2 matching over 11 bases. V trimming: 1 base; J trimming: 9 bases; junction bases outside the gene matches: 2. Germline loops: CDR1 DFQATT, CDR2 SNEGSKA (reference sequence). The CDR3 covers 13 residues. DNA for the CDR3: TGCAGTGCTAGAGCCACTAGCGGGGGTGAGCAGTTCTTC. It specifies CSARATSGGEQFF.

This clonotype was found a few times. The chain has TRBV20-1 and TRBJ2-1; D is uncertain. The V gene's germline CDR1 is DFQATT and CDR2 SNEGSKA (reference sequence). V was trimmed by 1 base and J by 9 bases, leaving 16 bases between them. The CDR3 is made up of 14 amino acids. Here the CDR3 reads CSARVILRLGEQFF. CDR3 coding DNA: TGCAGTGCTAGAGTTATTTTGAGGCTCGGTGAGCAGTTCTTC.

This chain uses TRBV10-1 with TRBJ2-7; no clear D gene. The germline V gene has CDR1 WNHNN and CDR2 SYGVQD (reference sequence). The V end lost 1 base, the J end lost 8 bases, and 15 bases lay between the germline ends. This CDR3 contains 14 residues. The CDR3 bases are TGCGCCAGCAGTGAGTGGGGATCGCCCAGTAAGCAGTACTTC. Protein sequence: CASSEWGSPSKQYF.

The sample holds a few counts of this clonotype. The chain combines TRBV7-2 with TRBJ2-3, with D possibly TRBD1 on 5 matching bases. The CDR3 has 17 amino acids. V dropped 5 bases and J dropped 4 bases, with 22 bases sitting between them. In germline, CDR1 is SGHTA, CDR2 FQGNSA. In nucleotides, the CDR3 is TGTGCCAGCAGCCAGAGAGAGACAGCCCTTCTTCCAGATACGCAGTATTTT. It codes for CASSQRETALLPDTQYF.

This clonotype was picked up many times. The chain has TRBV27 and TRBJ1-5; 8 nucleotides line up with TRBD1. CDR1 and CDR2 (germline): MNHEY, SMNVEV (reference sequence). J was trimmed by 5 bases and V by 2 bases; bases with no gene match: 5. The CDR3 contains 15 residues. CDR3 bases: TGTGCCAGCAGTTTAGGACAGGGCACCTATCAGCCCCAGCATTTT. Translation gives CASSLGQGTYQPQHF.

The CDR3 nucleotides read TGTGCCAGCAGAGCCGGGACAGGGGTTTTCGAGCAGTACTTC. Translating gives CASRAGTGVFEQYF. The V gene is TRBV2, the J gene TRBJ2-5, with 10 bases lining up with TRBD1. With the DNA end fitting TRBJ2-7 better, the J assignment may be wrong. This CDR3 has 14 amino acids. Germline V lookup: CDR1 SNHLY, CDR2 FYNNEI.